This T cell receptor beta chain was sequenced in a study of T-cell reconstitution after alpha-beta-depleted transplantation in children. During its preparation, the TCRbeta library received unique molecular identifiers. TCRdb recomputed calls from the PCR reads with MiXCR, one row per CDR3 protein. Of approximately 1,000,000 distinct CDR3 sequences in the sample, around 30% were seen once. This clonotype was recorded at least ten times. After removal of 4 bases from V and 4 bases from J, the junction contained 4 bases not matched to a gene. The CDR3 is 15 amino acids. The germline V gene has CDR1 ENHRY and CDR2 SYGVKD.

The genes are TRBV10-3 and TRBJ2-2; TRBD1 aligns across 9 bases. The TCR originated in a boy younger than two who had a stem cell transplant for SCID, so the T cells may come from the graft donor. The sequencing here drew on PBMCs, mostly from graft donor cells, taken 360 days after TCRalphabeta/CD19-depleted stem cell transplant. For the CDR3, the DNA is TGTGCCATCAGTGTGGACAGGGGAGGCACCGGGGAGCTGTTTTTT. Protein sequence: CAISVDRGGTGELFF.